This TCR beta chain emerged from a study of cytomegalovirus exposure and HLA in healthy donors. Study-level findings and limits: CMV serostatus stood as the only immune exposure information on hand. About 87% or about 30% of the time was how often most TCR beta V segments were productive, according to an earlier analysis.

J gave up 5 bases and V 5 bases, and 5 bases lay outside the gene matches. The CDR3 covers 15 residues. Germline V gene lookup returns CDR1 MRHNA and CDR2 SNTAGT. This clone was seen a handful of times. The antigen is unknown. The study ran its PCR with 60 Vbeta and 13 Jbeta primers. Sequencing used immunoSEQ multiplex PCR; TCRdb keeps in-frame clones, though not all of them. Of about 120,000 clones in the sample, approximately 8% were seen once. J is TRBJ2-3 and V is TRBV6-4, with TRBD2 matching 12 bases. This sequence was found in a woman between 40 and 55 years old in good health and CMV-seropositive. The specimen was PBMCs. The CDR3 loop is CASSPSGGAVDTQYF. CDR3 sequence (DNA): TGTGCCAGCAGTCCTAGCGGGGGGGCCGTAGATACGCAGTATTTT.